Listed here are 29 T cell receptor beta chains from one sample, sequenced in a study of shared T cell receptors in the human thymus. Sequencing was performed with immunoSEQ multiplex PCR; in TCRdb, only in-frame clones are kept and a portion is missing. The sample includes hundreds of thousands of clones, 80% to 90% of them seen just once. The same sample was also studied in work on human thymus T cells.

The sequenced material came from thymocytes. The receptors were gathered from a boy younger than two with a congenital heart defect.

The CDR3 region is CASRTEDYGYTF. DNA of the CDR3: TGTGCCAGCAGGACGGAGGACTATGGCTACACCTTC. The chain combines TRBV19 with TRBJ1-2, with no clear D. V was clipped by 9 bases and J by 3 bases, with 11 bases between them. Germline CDR1 LNHDA, CDR2 SQIVND (reference sequence). There are 12 residues in the CDR3.

This chain connects TRBV12-5 to TRBJ2-3; 7 nucleotides match TRBD1. J was trimmed by 2 bases and V by 0 bases; bases with no gene match: 11. CDR1 is LGHNT, CDR2 FRNRAP, per germline. The CDR3 loop spans 18 amino acids. CDR3 protein: CASGLVRVTGTPTDTQYF. CDR3 bases: TGTGCTAGTGGTTTGGTACGGGTGACAGGGACCCCCACAGATACGCAGTATTTT.

The chain has TRBV28 and TRBJ1-1, with TRBD1 matching 7 bases. The CDR3 runs to 13 residues. The junction had 6 bases not matched to a gene; V was cut back by 5 bases and J by 6 bases. Germline CDR1 reads MDHEN; CDR2 reads SYDVKM. The CDR3 loop is CASSHDREPEAFF. CDR3 bases: TGTGCCAGCAGTCACGACAGGGAACCTGAAGCTTTCTTT.

V and J are TRBV5-8 and TRBJ2-5; the match to TRBD2 covers 8 bases. Unmatched junction bases numbered 6, after V lost 4 bases and J lost 1 base. The length of the CDR3 is 15 residues. Looked up from germline, CDR1 is SGHTS and CDR2 is YDEGEE. CDR3 in amino acids: CASSLVTSGQETQYF. The CDR3 DNA follows: TGTGCCAGCAGCCTCGTAACTAGCGGCCAAGAGACCCAGTACTTC.

The rearrangement joins TRBV5-1 to TRBJ2-2; TRBD1 might be the D (6 bases). There are 17 residues in the CDR3. CDR1 and CDR2 (germline): SGHRS, YFSETQ. The V end lost 0 bases, the J end lost 2 bases, and 14 bases lay between the germline ends. The CDR3 DNA sequence: TGCGCCAGCAGCTTGGACAGGGTCCCTACTAACACCGGGGAGCTGTTTTTT. Its translation is CASSLDRVPTNTGELFF.

V is TRBV6-1 and J is TRBJ2-7; 10 nucleotides match TRBD2. CDR3 length: 15 amino acids. V dropped 4 bases and J dropped 2; count of bases not matched to a gene: 5. CDR1 MNHNS and CDR2 SASEGT come from the germline V gene. Here the CDR3 reads CASSGLAGGTYEQYF. In nucleotides, the CDR3 is TGTGCCAGCAGTGGGTTAGCGGGGGGCACCTACGAGCAGTACTTC.

This clone was seen just once. The chain couples TRBV9 to TRBJ1-1; a weak D match, TRBD1 (6 bases). The germline V gene has CDR1 SGDLS and CDR2 YYNGEE. This CDR3 contains 13 residues. Trimming removed 4 bases at V and 3 bases at J, with 10 bases between. CDR3 DNA: TGTGCCAGCAGCCCAGGGGCCGACACTGAAGCTTTCTTT. Its translation is CASSPGADTEAFF. The full variable domain, with the rest looked up from reference TRBV9 and TRBJ1-1, is DSGVTQTPKHLITATGQRVTLRCSPRSGDLSVYWYQQSLDQGLQFLIQYYNGEERAKGNILERFSAQQFPDLHSELNLSSLELGDSALYFCASSPGADTEAFFGQGTRLTVV.

A note on this clone: In the same sample, other DNA sequences code for this CDR3. V usage is TRBV4-1 and J usage is TRBJ2-1; D is possibly TRBD1 (6 bases). Trimming removed 0 bases from V and 7 bases from J, with 10 bases in between. The germline CDR1 and CDR2 sequences are MGHRA and YSYEKL. This CDR3 is built from 14 residues. The DNA of the CDR3 is TGCGCCAGCAGCCAAGACAGGGGCAGGAATGAGCAGTTCTTC. This gives the protein CASSQDRGRNEQFF.

This CDR3 is CASRGPEKLFF. CDR3 nucleotides: TGTGCCAGCCGCGGCCCTGAAAAACTGTTTTTT. This chain uses TRBV6-5 with TRBJ1-4; D gene uncertain. CDR3 length equals 11 residues. CDR1 is MNHEY, CDR2 SVGAGI, per germline. V shed 8 bases and J shed 7 bases, with 8 bases lying between them.

The chain recombines TRBV30 with TRBJ1-1; D may be TRBD1 (5 bases). Trimming cost V 2 bases and J 1 base, with 11 bases left between them. Germline lookup yields CDR1 GTSNPN and CDR2 SVGIG (reference sequence). This CDR3 is built from 14 residues. The CDR3 region is CAWSIGQGNTEAFF. CDR3 coding DNA: TGTGCCTGGAGTATCGGACAAGGGAACACTGAAGCTTTCTTT.

This clone was counted a few times. The chain links TRBV5-6 to TRBJ2-4, with D perhaps TRBD1 (6 bases). The V gene's germline CDR1 is SGHDT and CDR2 YYEEEE. V lost 2 bases, J lost 0 bases, and 12 bases lay in between. This CDR3 spans 16 amino acids. The CDR3 spells CASSLLRDIAKNIQYF. The CDR3, as DNA: TGTGCCAGCAGCTTACTCCGGGACATAGCCAAAAACATTCAGTACTTC.

Comment on this clone: Different DNA sequences within this sample yield the same CDR3. This sequence joins TRBV4-3 and TRBJ1-6; 9 bases map to TRBD1. CDR3 length: 17 amino acids. V dropped 1 base and J dropped 4; count of bases not matched to a gene: 5. Germline V CDR1 and CDR2: LGHNA, YSLEER. CDR3 coding DNA: TGCGCCAGCAGCCAAGCGCTCGGACAGGGGTATAATTCACCCCTCCACTTT. Translated, it gives CASSQALGQGYNSPLHF.

CDR3 nucleotides: TGTGCCAGCAGTTTTAACAGCCCCCAGGATACGCAGTATTTT. This sequence encodes CASSFNSPQDTQYF. V and J are TRBV28 and TRBJ2-3; no clear D gene. The CDR3 runs to 14 residues. In germline, CDR1 is MDHEN, CDR2 SYDVKM. Trimming took off 3 bases at V and 6 bases at J, with 13 bases between the two ends.

The chain combines TRBV25-1 with TRBJ2-7; D unresolved. The CDR3 contains 15 residues. With 3 bases removed from V and 3 bases from J, the gap between germline ends came to 15 bases. The germline CDR1 and CDR2 sequences are MGHDK and SYGVNS. CDR3 nucleotide sequence: TGTGCCAGCAGTGATAGGCGGCAACACCACTACGAGCAGTACTTC. It is translated as CASSDRRQHHYEQYF.

The chain joins TRBV7-9 to TRBJ2-1; TRBD1 matches 8 bases. The CDR3 loop spans 14 amino acids. J was trimmed by 9 bases and V by 3 bases; bases with no gene match: 7. Looked up from germline, CDR1 is SEHNR and CDR2 is FQNEAQ (reference sequence). DNA of the CDR3: TGTGCCAGCAGCTTTGGACAGGGAGGATCTGAGCAGTTCTTC. Its translation is CASSFGQGGSEQFF. The full variable domain, its missing parts supplied by reference TRBV7-9 and TRBJ2-1, is DTGVSQNPRHKITKRGQNVTFRCDPISEHNRLYWYRQTLGQGPEFLTYFQNEAQLEKSRLLSDRFSAERPKGSFSTLEIQRTEQGDSAMYLCASSFGQGGSEQFFGPGTRLTVL.

The chain is built from TRBV5-6 and TRBJ2-1, with 7 bases identical to TRBD2. Trimming cost V 0 bases and J 9 bases; bases outside gene matches: 9. The CDR3 is 15 residues long. Germline CDR1 is SGHDT and CDR2 is YYEEEE. CDR3 DNA: TGTGCCAGCAGCTTGGGGGGGGGAGGTGTTCGTGAGCAGTTCTTC. It specifies CASSLGGGGVREQFF.

The J gene is TRBJ2-1, the V gene TRBV29-1, with a weak D call TRBD2 (6 bases). The ends were cut back, 5 bases at V and 1 base at J, with 18 bases in the middle. The CDR3 is 16 residues long. Germline-derived CDR1 and CDR2 are SQVTM and ANQGSEA. Here the CDR3 reads CSVWSREGRSYNEQFF. The CDR3 DNA reads as TGCAGCGTTTGGTCCAGGGAAGGGAGGTCCTACAATGAGCAGTTCTTC.

This clone showed up just a few times. The gene calls are TRBV28 and TRBJ1-5; TRBD1 is a possible D gene (6 bases). Germline V gene lookup returns CDR1 MDHEN and CDR2 SYDVKM. The CDR3 consists of 15 residues. The V end lost 5 bases, the J end lost 4 bases, and 15 bases lay between the germline ends. This CDR3 is CASSPPRQENQPQHF. The CDR3 nucleotides are TGTGCCAGCAGTCCCCCACGACAGGAAAATCAGCCCCAGCATTTT.

CDR3 in amino acids: CASSRRDRLTEGTGELFF. DNA for the CDR3: TGTGCCAGCAGCCGCCGGGACAGGTTAACCGAAGGCACCGGGGAGCTGTTTTTT. This chain uses TRBV28 with TRBJ2-2; 8 bases align to TRBD1. In germline, CDR1 is MDHEN, CDR2 SYDVKM. V trimming: 6 bases; J trimming: 4 bases; junction bases outside the gene matches: 16. There are 18 residues in the CDR3.

V is TRBV7-2 and J is TRBJ2-1; 16 bases are shared with TRBD2. From germline, CDR1 is SGHTA and CDR2 FQGNSA. V shed 5 bases, J shed 3 bases, and the junction held 7 bases outside the gene matches. The CDR3 loop spans 18 amino acids. The chain's CDR3 is CASSPRGLAGGHYNEQFF. CDR3 DNA sequence: TGTGCCAGCAGCCCTCGGGGACTAGCGGGGGGGCACTACAATGAGCAGTTCTTC.

This clone has a handful of counts. The chain couples TRBV6-5 to TRBJ1-3; TRBD1 is a possible D gene (6 bases). The germline gives CDR1 MNHEY, CDR2 SVGAGI. V gave up 4 bases and J gave up 0 bases, with 7 bases separating them. The CDR3 is 14 amino acids. The CDR3 sequence: CASSSDSSGNTIYF. The CDR3 DNA reads TGTGCCAGCAGTTCGGACAGCTCTGGAAACACCATATATTTT.

J is TRBJ2-5 and V is TRBV7-8; D possibly corresponds to TRBD2 (6 bases). Germline assignment: CDR1 SGHVS and CDR2 FQNEAQ. This CDR3 contains 19 residues. V was cut by 5 bases and J by 1 base, with 26 bases left in between. In DNA form, the CDR3 reads TGTGCCAGCAGCCCTGGGAACAGGAGGGCACCCGAGACCCAAGAGACCCAGTACTTC. This encodes CASSPGNRRAPETQETQYF.

V gene TRBV11-2 combines with J gene TRBJ2-7; the match to TRBD1 covers 9 bases. Germline trimming cut 5 bases from V and 4 bases from J; bases unmatched to any gene: 15. Germline loops: CDR1 SGHAT, CDR2 FQNNGV. The length of the CDR3 is 17 residues. The DNA of the CDR3 is TGTGCCAGCAGCCAAACTTACCGACGACAGGGGGGATACGAGCAGTACTTC. Protein sequence: CASSQTYRRQGGYEQYF. The entire variable domain, with the rest obtained from reference TRBV11-2 and TRBJ2-7, is as follows: EAGVAQSPRYKIIEKRQSVAFWCNPISGHATLYWYQQILGQGPKLLIQFQNNGVVDDSQLPKDRFSAERLKGVDSTLKIQPAKLEDSAVYLCASSQTYRRQGGYEQYFGPGTRLTVT.

The chain is built from TRBV5-4 and TRBJ2-1; 8 bases align to TRBD2. Trimming removed 5 bases from V and 3 bases from J; junction bases left unmatched: 4. CDR3 size: 14 residues. The germline gives CDR1 SGHNT, CDR2 YYREEE (reference sequence). CDR3: CASRSAGDYNEQFF. The CDR3 DNA sequence: TGTGCCAGCAGATCAGCGGGAGACTACAATGAGCAGTTCTTC. The full variable domain, completed using reference TRBV5-4 and TRBJ2-1, is ETGVTQSPTHLIKTRGQQVTLRCSSQSGHNTVSWYQQALGQGPQFIFQYYREEENGRGNFPPRFSGLQFPNYSSELNVNALELDDSALYLCASRSAGDYNEQFFGPGTRLTVL.

This chain links TRBV4-3 with TRBJ1-1, with a weak D call TRBD1 (6 bases). Germline V lookup: CDR1 LGHNA, CDR2 YSLEER. The V and J ends lost 1 base and 1 base respectively, with 10 bases between them. CDR3 length equals 15 residues. The CDR3 spells CASSQAMDRNTEAFF. The CDR3 DNA is TGCGCCAGCAGCCAAGCTATGGACAGGAACACTGAAGCTTTCTTT.

This chain links TRBV6-5 with TRBJ2-3, with 8 bases identical to TRBD2. V was clipped by 4 bases and J by 0 bases; unmatched bases: 6. CDR1 and CDR2 (germline): MNHEY, SVGAGI. The CDR3 spans 16 residues. The CDR3 DNA is TGTGCCAGCAGTTCCAAGACTAGCGCTAGCACAGATACGCAGTATTTT. Protein: CASSSKTSASTDTQYF.

The rearrangement links TRBV25-1 to TRBJ1-1, with 7 bases matching TRBD1. Trimming cost V 6 bases and J 6 bases; bases outside gene matches: 7. CDR1 is MGHDK and CDR2 is SYGVNS in the germline V gene. CDR3 length equals 13 residues. This CDR3 reads CASSGQDPSEAFF. CDR3 coding DNA: TGTGCCAGCAGCGGACAGGATCCCTCTGAAGCTTTCTTT.

The V and J genes are TRBV5-4 and TRBJ1-1; unclear D gene. The CDR3 loop spans 14 amino acids. Between the trimmed V and J ends, which lost 3 bases and 8 bases, there was a span of 17 bases. Per the germline V gene, CDR1 is SGHNT and CDR2 is YYREEE (reference sequence). In DNA form, the CDR3 reads TGTGCCAGCAGCTCCGGGATTAAATTTACCGAAGCTTTCTTT. Its translation is CASSSGIKFTEAFF.

This chain joins TRBV30 and TRBJ2-3, with TRBD1 as a possible D gene (6 bases). The V gene lost 3 bases and the J gene lost 1 base, with 14 bases spanning the gap. Per the germline V gene, CDR1 is GTSNPN and CDR2 is SVGIG (reference sequence). The CDR3 sequence is 15 residues long. The CDR3 loop reads CAWRTGTSGTDTQYF. CDR3 nucleotide sequence: TGTGCCTGGAGAACCGGGACAAGTGGCACAGATACGCAGTATTTT.